The source of this TCR beta chain is a study of T-cell memory formation after mild COVID-19 (dated by TCRdb to about 2021). Looking at the study overall: TCR sequence clusters from the two donors were found to be largely donor specific. In a couple of donors, T-cell clones that expanded and contracted after mild COVID-19 were followed by sequencing TCRalpha and TCRbeta repertoires longitudinally. The cohort comprised two young, previously healthy adult volunteers, one female and one male.

PBMCs were isolated by Ficoll-Paque density gradient centrifugation. Comments on this clonotype: Its antigen is not yet known. No base qualities exist here, and no much larger clone lies one base off it.

Instrument used: Illumina NovaSeq 6000. TCRalpha and TCRbeta cDNA libraries were built by 5'RACE with constant-segment primers, adding sample barcodes and unique molecular identifiers. RNA was extracted from every sample with Trizol reagent. Library amplification was performed in two PCR steps, and a second sample barcode and Illumina TruSeq adapters were introduced in the second step. Sequencing of libraries was performed on an Illumina NovaSeq with 2 x 150 bp paired-end reads. In the authors' own workflow: Demultiplexing of reads and collapsing into UMI-guided consensus sequences were performed with migec v1.2.7. Using mixcr v2.1.11, the UMI consensuses were aligned to TRA and TRB V and J templates and assembled into clonotypes. A clonotype was counted as expanded or contracted only if both edgeR and NoisET called the change significant, with noise models trained on biological replicates. For edgeR calls, the thresholds were a false discovery rate-adjusted p below 0.01 and a log2 fold-change of 1. As an exploratory analysis of dynamics, max-normalized trajectories of the 1000 most abundant clonotypes were examined by PCA with hierarchical clustering. Separately sequenced CD4+ and CD8+ repertoires were used to assign the CD4 or CD8 phenotype of responding clones. In-frame beta chains were kept once TCRdb had trimmed the public reads at Q25 with fastp and called clones with MiXCR. Rows with one shared CDR3 protein collapse into an entry with the most common genes and DNA. The V and J calls were determined by TCRdb, not by the authors. A total of 180,000 or so distinct CDR3 sequences appear in this sample, around 10% of them only once. The top ten hold roughly 3.8% of the sample.

Study-wide findings and limitations: From day 15 to 85, contracting clones showed balanced CD4/CD8 phenotypes, whereas a second wave of clones that expanded from day 15 to 37 leaned towards CD4+. Only two mild cases were covered by the study, and larger cohorts that include severe cases with pre-infection samples were considered necessary. The detection of some responding clones in pre-infection memory suggests that pre-existing cross-reactive memory T cells joined the SARS-CoV-2 response. Contracting CD4+ clones appeared mostly in the CM and EM memory subsets, whereas CD8+ clones were enriched in EMRA. SARS-CoV-2 specificity was not confirmed for the second-wave clones peaking on day 37.

Sequencing was carried out using PBMCs or a T cell subset sorted from them (not recorded which). This TCR was sampled from a man younger than 30 who had mild COVID-19 (a few samples of this study predate the infection). The sample titles of this study are shuffled in the database, so cell type and time point are left out; the donor was told from shared clones.

The DNA reads TGTGCCAGCAGGTCGGGGGGCACGTATGAGCAGTTCTTC. The encoded protein is CASRSGGTYEQFF. In this chain, TRBV28 is recombined with TRBJ2-1; TRBD2 is possibly the D segment (7 matching bases). Trimming costs V 6 bases and J 8 bases, and their ends lie 14 bases apart. Via the germline V gene, CDR1 is MDHEN and CDR2 SYDVKM. The CDR3 numbers 13 residues from cysteine through phenylalanine. The entry retains the CDR3 DNA only, 39 bases that are in frame from base 1.